This TCR beta chain was observed in a study of T-cell reconstitution after alpha-beta-depleted transplantation in children. This CDR3 comprises 16 residues. V shed 4 bases and J shed 2 bases, with 12 bases lying between them. The germline gives CDR1 SEHNR, CDR2 FQNEAQ (reference sequence). This clonotype occurred many times. Preparation of the TCRbeta library was carried out with unique molecular identifiers. MiXCR was run by TCRdb on the PCR reads, yielding one entry per CDR3 protein. The sample includes about 460,000 distinct CDR3 sequences, roughly a tenth of them seen just once. Sequencing was performed on PBMCs, taken before TCRalphabeta/CD19-depleted stem cell transplant. This TCR came from a child aged 2 to 15 with inherited bone marrow failure, due to receive a stem cell transplant. The chain is built from TRBV7-9 and TRBJ2-6; D is possibly TRBD1 (6 bases). The chain's CDR3 is CASSYNTGPGANVLTF. As DNA, the CDR3 is TGTGCCAGCAGCTACAACACAGGGCCTGGGGCCAACGTCCTGACTTTC.